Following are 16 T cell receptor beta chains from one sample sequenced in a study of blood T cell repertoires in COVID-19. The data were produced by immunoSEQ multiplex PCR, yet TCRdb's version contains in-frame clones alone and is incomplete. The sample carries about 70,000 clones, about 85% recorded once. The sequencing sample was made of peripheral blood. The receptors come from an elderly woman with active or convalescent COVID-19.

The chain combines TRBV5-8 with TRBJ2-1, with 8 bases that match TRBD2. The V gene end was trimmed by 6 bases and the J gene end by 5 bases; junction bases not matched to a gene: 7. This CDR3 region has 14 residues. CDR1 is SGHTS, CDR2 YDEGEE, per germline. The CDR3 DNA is TGTGCCAGCAACGGCGGGGGGCTAAACAATGAGCAGTTCTTC. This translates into CASNGGGLNNEQFF. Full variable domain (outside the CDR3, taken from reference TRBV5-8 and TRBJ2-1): EAGVTQSPTHLIKTRGQQATLRCSPISGHTSVYWYQQALGLGLQFLLWYDEGEERNRGNFPPRFSGRQFPNYSSELNVNALELEDSALYLCASNGGGLNNEQFFGPGTRLTVL.

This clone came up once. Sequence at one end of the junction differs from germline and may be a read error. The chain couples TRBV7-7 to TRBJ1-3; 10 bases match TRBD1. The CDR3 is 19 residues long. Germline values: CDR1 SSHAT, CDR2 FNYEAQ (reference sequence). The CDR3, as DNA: TGTGCTAGCAGCTTAAGTCCCCCGGGACAGGGGTATTCTGGAAACACCATATATTTT. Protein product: CASSLSPPGQGYSGNTIYF.

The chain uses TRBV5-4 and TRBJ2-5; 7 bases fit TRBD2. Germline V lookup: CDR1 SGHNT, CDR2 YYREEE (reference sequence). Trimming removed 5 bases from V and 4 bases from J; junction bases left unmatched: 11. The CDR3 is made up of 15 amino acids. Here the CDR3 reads CASSQRDQSRETQYF. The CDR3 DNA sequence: TGTGCCAGCAGTCAGCGGGATCAAAGTAGAGAGACCCAGTACTTC.

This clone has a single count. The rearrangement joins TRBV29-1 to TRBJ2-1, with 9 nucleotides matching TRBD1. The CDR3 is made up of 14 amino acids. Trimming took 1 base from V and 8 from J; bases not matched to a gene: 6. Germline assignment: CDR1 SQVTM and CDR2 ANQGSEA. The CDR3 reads CSVEGDREIDEQFF. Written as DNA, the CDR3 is TGCAGCGTTGAAGGGGACAGGGAGATTGATGAGCAGTTCTTC.

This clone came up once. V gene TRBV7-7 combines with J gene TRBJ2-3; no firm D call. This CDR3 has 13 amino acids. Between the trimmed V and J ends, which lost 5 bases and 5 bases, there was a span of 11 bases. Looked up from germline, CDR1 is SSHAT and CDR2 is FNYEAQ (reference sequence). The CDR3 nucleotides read TGTGCCAGCAGCCCAGGAACCGGAGATACGCAGTATTTT. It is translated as CASSPGTGDTQYF.

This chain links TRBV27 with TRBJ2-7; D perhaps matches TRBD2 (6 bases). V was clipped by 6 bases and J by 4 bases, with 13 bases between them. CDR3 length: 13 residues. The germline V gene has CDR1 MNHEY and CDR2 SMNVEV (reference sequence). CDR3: CASSPRGFYEQYF. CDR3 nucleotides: TGTGCCAGCAGCCCCCGGGGGTTTTACGAGCAGTACTTC.

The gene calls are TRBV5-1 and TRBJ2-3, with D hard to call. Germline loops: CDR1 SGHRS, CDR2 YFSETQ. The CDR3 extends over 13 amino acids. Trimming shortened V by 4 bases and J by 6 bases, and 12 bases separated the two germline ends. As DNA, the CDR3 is TGCGCCAGCAGCAGGCAGACTCAGGATACGCAGTATTTT. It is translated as CASSRQTQDTQYF.

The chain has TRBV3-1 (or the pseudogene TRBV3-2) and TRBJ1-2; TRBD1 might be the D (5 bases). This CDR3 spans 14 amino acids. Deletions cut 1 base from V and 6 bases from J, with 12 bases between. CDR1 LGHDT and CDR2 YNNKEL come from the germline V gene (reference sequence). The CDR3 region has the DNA TGTGCCAGCAGCCAAGCCAGGGAAAGGGATGGCTACACCTTC. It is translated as CASSQARERDGYTF.

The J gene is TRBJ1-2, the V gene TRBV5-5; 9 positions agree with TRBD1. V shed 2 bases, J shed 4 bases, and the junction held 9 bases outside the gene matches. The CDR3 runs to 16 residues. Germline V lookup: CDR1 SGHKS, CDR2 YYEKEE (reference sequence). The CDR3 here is CASSLTGQGFAYGYTF. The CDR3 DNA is TGTGCCAGCAGCTTAACGGGACAGGGTTTTGCCTATGGCTACACCTTC.

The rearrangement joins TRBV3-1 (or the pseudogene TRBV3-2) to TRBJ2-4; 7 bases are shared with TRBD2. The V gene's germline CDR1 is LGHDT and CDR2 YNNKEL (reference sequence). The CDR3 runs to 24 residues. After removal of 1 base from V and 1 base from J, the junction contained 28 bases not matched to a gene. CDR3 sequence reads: CASSQAELVGSGSGGGAAKNIQYF. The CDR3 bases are TGTGCCAGCAGCCAAGCTGAGTTGGTTGGGTCAGGATCAGGCGGGGGAGCGGCCAAAAACATTCAGTACTTC.

DNA for the CDR3: TGTGCCAGCAGTCGGTCTAGCGGAGCAATTACCGGGGAGCTGTTTTTT. Its protein is CASSRSSGAITGELFF. The chain is built from TRBV6-2 or TRBV6-3 and TRBJ2-2; 7 positions agree with TRBD2. Losses at the gene ends were 5 bases for V and 5 bases for J; bases not matched to a gene: 11. This CDR3 has 16 residues. Germline lookup yields CDR1 MNHEY and CDR2 SVGEGT.

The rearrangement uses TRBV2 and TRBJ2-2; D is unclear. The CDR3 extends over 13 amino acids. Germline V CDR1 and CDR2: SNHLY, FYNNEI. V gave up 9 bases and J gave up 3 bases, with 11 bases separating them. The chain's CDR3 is CASQGEHTGELFF. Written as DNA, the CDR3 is TGTGCCAGTCAAGGAGAACACACCGGGGAGCTGTTTTTT.

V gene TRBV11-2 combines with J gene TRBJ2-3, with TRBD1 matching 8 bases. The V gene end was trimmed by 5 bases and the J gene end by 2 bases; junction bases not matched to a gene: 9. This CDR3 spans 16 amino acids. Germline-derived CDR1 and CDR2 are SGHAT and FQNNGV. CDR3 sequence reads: CASSPFQGAYTDTQYF. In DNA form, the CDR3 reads TGTGCCAGCAGCCCCTTCCAGGGGGCCTACACAGATACGCAGTATTTT.

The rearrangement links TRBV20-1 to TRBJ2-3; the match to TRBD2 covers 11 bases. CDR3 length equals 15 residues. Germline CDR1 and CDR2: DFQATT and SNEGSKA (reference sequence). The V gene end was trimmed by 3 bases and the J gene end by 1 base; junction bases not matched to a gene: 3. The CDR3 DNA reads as TGCAGTGCTAGTGAGGGACTAGCGGGCACAGATACGCAGTATTTT. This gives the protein CSASEGLAGTDTQYF.

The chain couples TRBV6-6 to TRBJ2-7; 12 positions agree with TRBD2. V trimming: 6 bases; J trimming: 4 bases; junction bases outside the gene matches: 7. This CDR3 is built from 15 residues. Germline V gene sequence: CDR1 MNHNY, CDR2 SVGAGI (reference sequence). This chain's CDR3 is CASRPTSGGRYEQYF. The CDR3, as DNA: TGTGCCAGCAGGCCCACTAGCGGGGGGCGGTACGAGCAGTACTTC.

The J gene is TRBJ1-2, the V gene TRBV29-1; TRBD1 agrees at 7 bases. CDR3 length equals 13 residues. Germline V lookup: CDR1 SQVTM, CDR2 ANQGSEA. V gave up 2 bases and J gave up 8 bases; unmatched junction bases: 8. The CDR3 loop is CSVELMRGQGYTF. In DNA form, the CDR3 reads TGCAGCGTTGAATTAATGAGGGGGCAGGGCTACACCTTC.